This T cell receptor (beta chain) was identified during a study of T-cell memory formation after mild COVID-19. Study overall: Largely, TCR clusters stayed within a single donor.

This CDR3 has 15 amino acids. Trimming cost V 5 bases and J 3 bases; bases outside gene matches: 8. Constant-segment-primed 5'RACE gave TCR alpha and TCR beta cDNA libraries with sample barcodes and UMIs. TCRdb reanalysed the 5' RACE reads using MiXCR and keeps one entry per CDR3 protein. Of more than 75,000 distinct CDR3 sequences listed, around 14% were seen once; the top ten hold 30% to 35%. Study-level results: Clones which contracted sat mainly in CM and EM if CD4+, and in EMRA if CD8+. Pre-infection memory contained some responding clones, which suggested that cross-reactive memory had joined.

The table lists this clonotype with a few counts. Its specificity is not known. V is TRBV12-3 or TRBV12-4 and J is TRBJ2-5; the match to TRBD2 covers 8 bases. The sequence came from an adult woman who had mild COVID-19 (a few samples of this study predate the infection). Cell type and time point are not known. Sequencing used PBMCs or a T cell subset sorted from them (not recorded which). The CDR3 DNA reads as TGTGCCAGCAGTCCTCTAGCGGGTGACGAAGAGACCCAGTACTTC. The encoded protein is CASSPLAGDEETQYF.